The rows below give T cell receptor beta chains drawn from one sample of a study of blood T cell repertoires in COVID-19. Generated by immunoSEQ multiplex PCR, the TCRdb table keeps only in-frame clones and is missing some. This sample has 390,000 or so clones, with around 89% found just once. The specimen sequenced was peripheral blood. The source of these receptors is a woman younger than 45 with COVID-19, enrolled during active disease. Both conserved end residues are part of each CDR3. A D gene is named only where the DNA matches it firmly.

v_call	j_call	d_call	cdr3_aa
TRBV6-1	TRBJ1-6	.	CASSEFRGGNSPLHF
TRBV6-2/TRBV6-3	TRBJ2-5	.	CASSPVLGQETQYF
TRBV10-3	TRBJ1-5	TRBD1	CAISGNTGGESPNSNQPQHF
TRBV7-8	TRBJ2-1	TRBD2	CASSLGSGGLYNEQFF
TRBV27	TRBJ2-1	TRBD1	CATRDRGASASVDEQFF
TRBV10-2	TRBJ2-7	.	CASSAGTPSYEQYF
TRBV2	TRBJ1-5	.	CASSPSRDSNQPQHF
TRBV10-1	TRBJ2-5	.	CASSESGDVETQYF
TRBV27	TRBJ2-1	TRBD2	CASSPSGRHNEQFF
TRBV10-1	TRBJ2-1	.	CASSEEGYEQFF
TRBV11-2	TRBJ2-5	TRBD1	CASSPTGGETQYF
TRBV28	TRBJ2-7	.	CASSSGTPYEQYF
TRBV28	TRBJ1-2	.	CASSPTGEYGYTF
TRBV2	TRBJ2-3	.	CASMGEPGLATDTQYF
TRBV5-1	TRBJ2-2	TRBD2	CASSIRLAGGPNSPGELFF
TRBV6-4	TRBJ2-1	.	CASSTDGSSYNEQFF
TRBV6-5	TRBJ1-4	.	CASSRTATNEKLFF
TRBV2	TRBJ2-3	.	CASTPRGTDTQYF
TRBV6-5	TRBJ1-1	TRBD1	CASSYDGTVGGAFF
TRBV11-2	TRBJ1-6	.	CASSPLEGGNSPLHF
TRBV19	TRBJ2-7	.	CASSLRLDLYEQYF
TRBV5-4	TRBJ2-3	.	CASSLGASETDTQYF
TRBV11-2	TRBJ1-6	TRBD1	CASSLRQGDSPLHF
TRBV18	TRBJ1-2	.	CASRRGSSRNYGYTF
TRBV18	TRBJ1-1	.	CASSPYEVNEAFF
TRBV6-5	TRBJ1-2	.	CASSFRAGAYGYTF
TRBV2	TRBJ2-7	TRBD2	CASSEYPLAGGYEQYF
TRBV6-1	TRBJ1-5	TRBD1	CASSEADRGHQPQHF
TRBV5-1	TRBJ1-5	.	CASSRSGSEPQHF
TRBV28	TRBJ2-7	.	CASRGPDPTGREQYF
TRBV6-5	TRBJ2-7	TRBD1	CASSYFIPGQGYEQYF
TRBV27	TRBJ2-7	.	CASSPYAGQGSYEQYF
TRBV7-9	TRBJ1-4	.	CAAGQENEKLFF
TRBV28	TRBJ1-6	TRBD1	CASSSPGGLTLHF
TRBV27	TRBJ1-5	TRBD1	CASSFLDRVGQPQHF
TRBV2	TRBJ2-3	TRBD2	CASSEALAGASTDTQYF
TRBV28	TRBJ1-1	TRBD1	CASSIRGHTEAFF
TRBV3-1/TRBV3-2	TRBJ2-3	TRBD2	CASSRSGRGTDTQYF
TRBV4-2	TRBJ1-5	.	CASSPGQTYQPQHF
TRBV19	TRBJ1-4	TRBD1	CASTPQGINEKLFF
TRBV4-3	TRBJ2-3	.	CASSQSYTDTQYF
TRBV4-2	TRBJ1-3	TRBD1	CASSLLGTDGGNTIYF
TRBV10-1	TRBJ2-5	.	CASSGSGQETQYF
TRBV7-2	TRBJ1-2	TRBD1	CASSLLRDRGGANYGYTF
TRBV6-5	TRBJ2-5	.	CATSMNSGQETQYF
TRBV5-4	TRBJ2-3	TRBD2	CASSLGFLGGEDTQYF
TRBV30	TRBJ2-1	TRBD2	CAWRGGTSGSHEQFF
TRBV12-3/TRBV12-4	TRBJ1-6	.	CASREATNSPLHF
TRBV9	TRBJ1-6	TRBD1	CASSEGRDRSSSTANSPLHF
TRBV6-5	TRBJ2-5	.	CASSNWDWEETQYF
TRBV4-3	TRBJ2-4	.	CASSPYYLKNIQYF
TRBV10-2	TRBJ1-1	.	CASTRALGGMNTEAFF
TRBV7-6	TRBJ1-6	TRBD1	CASSLDPGTGTGPNNSPLHF
TRBV13	TRBJ2-3	TRBD2	CASTRAGTSGNTDTQYF